The sequence of this T cell receptor beta chain was determined in a study of CD8 T cells in ankylosing spondylitis. Notes on the study in general: In ankylosing spondylitis blood, a motif of 7 to 9 highly homologous TCR beta variants appeared characteristic. Prior literature has documented some motif variants in synovial fluid and blood from reactive arthritis. Disease-linked clones reportedly concentrated significantly in matched ankylosing spondylitis synovial fluid.

The V end lost 1 base, the J end lost 3 bases, and 7 bases lay between the germline ends. This CDR3 region has 13 residues. Per germline, CDR1 SGHAT and CDR2 FQNNGV. This clonotype was picked up many times. What it recognizes is unknown. Construction of TCR beta libraries was performed using quantitative 5'-RACE with molecular barcodes. TCRdb fed the 5' RACE reads into MiXCR, producing one record per CDR3 protein. The repertoire holds hundreds of thousands of distinct CDR3 sequences, 8% to 10% seen once, with 4.8% in the top ten. The receptor was derived from a female donor with ankylosing spondylitis or in good health (not recorded which). Sequencing was done on a sample of blood, either unsorted or a sorted T cell fraction (not recorded which). V usage is TRBV11-2 and J usage is TRBJ2-7; D gene uncertain. This CDR3 reads CASSLGSYYEQYF. The CDR3 DNA reads as TGTGCCAGCAGCTTAGGGAGTTACTACGAGCAGTACTTC.